The rows below give T cell receptor beta chains drawn from one sample of a study of cytomegalovirus exposure and HLA in healthy donors. Assay: immunoSEQ multiplex PCR; the TCRdb copy retains only in-frame clones and omits some. This sample has fewer than 200,000 clones, with approximately 71% found just once. The sequencing sample was made of PBMCs. The receptors here all came from a woman between 18 and 29 years old in good health and CMV-seropositive. Both conserved end residues are trimmed from each CDR3. Only some rows state a clone size, as once, few, many or a class for expanded clones.

V gene: TRBV6-1; CDR3 length: 13; J gene: TRBJ1-5; clone size: -; CDR3 protein: ASSEGQGRNQPQH
V gene: TRBV5-6; CDR3 length: 12; J gene: TRBJ2-1; clone size: -; CDR3 protein: ASSAGTPYNEQF
V gene: TRBV5-1; CDR3 length: 10; J gene: TRBJ2-5; clone size: -; CDR3 protein: ASSQTQETQY
V gene: TRBV6-1; CDR3 length: 13; J gene: TRBJ1-3; clone size: -; CDR3 protein: ASRVEDRGIHTIY
V gene: TRBV6-1; CDR3 length: 14; J gene: TRBJ1-4; clone size: -; CDR3 protein: ASSDGQGATNEKLF
V gene: TRBV6-6; CDR3 length: 11; J gene: TRBJ1-1; clone size: once; CDR3 protein: ASSYGEATEAF
V gene: TRBV19; CDR3 length: 17; J gene: TRBJ2-3; clone size: -; CDR3 protein: ASKGGLEGAVPWADTQY
V gene: TRBV13; CDR3 length: 16; J gene: TRBJ1-5; clone size: -; CDR3 protein: ASSAKGGMLSSNQPQH
V gene: TRBV29-1; CDR3 length: 10; J gene: TRBJ2-6; clone size: -; CDR3 protein: SVDSGANVLT
V gene: TRBV5-5; CDR3 length: 13; J gene: TRBJ2-3; clone size: -; CDR3 protein: ASSRPGQATDTQY
V gene: TRBV10-3; CDR3 length: 11; J gene: TRBJ1-1; clone size: -; CDR3 protein: ATHGGLSTEAF
V gene: TRBV4-1; CDR3 length: 14; J gene: TRBJ2-2; clone size: -; CDR3 protein: ASSQEEVRMTGELF
V gene: TRBV5-1; CDR3 length: 15; J gene: TRBJ2-7; clone size: -; CDR3 protein: ASTPRVAGVGSYEQY
V gene: TRBV5-6; CDR3 length: 14; J gene: TRBJ1-4; clone size: -; CDR3 protein: ASTVGAGTTNEKLF
V gene: TRBV6-6; CDR3 length: 12; J gene: TRBJ2-1; clone size: -; CDR3 protein: ASERDSSYNEQF
V gene: TRBV5-1; CDR3 length: 13; J gene: TRBJ2-7; clone size: once; CDR3 protein: ASSSLAGGSYEQY